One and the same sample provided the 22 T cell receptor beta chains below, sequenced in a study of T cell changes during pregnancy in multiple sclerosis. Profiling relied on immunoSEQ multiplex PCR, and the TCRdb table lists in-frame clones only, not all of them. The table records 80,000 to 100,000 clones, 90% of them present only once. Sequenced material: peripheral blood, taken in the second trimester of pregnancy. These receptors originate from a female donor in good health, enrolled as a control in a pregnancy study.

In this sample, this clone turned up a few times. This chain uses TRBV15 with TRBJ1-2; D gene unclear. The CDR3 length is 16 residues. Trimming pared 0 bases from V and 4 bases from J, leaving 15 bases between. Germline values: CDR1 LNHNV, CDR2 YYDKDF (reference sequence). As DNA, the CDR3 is TGTGCCACCAGCAGAGATAGGCCACGGCTAGGCTATGGCTACACCTTC. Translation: CATSRDRPRLGYGYTF.

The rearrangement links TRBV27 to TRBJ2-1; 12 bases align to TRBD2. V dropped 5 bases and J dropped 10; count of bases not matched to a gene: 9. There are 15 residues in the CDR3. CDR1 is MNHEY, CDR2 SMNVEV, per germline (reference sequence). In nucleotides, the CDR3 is TGTGCCAGCAGTATACTAGCGGGGGGCTTCGGGGAGCAGTTCTTC. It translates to CASSILAGGFGEQFF.

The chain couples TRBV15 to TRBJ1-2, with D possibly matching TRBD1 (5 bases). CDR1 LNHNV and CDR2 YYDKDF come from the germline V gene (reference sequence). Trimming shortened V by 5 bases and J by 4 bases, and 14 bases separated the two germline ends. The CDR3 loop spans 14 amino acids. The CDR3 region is CATSPGTLSYGYTF. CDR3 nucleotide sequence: TGTGCCACCAGCCCCGGGACTTTAAGCTATGGCTACACCTTC.

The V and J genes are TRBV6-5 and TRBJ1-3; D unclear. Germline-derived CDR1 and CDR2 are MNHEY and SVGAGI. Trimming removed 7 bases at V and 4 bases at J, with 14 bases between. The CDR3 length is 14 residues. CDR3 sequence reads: CASISGAGGNTIYF. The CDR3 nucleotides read TGTGCCAGCATCAGCGGAGCGGGAGGAAACACCATATATTTT.

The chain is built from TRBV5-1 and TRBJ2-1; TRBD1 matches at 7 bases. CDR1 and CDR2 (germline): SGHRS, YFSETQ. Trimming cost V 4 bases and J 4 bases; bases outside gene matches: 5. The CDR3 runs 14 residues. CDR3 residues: CASSGTGQYNEQFF. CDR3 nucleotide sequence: TGCGCCAGCAGCGGGACGGGACAGTACAATGAGCAGTTCTTC.

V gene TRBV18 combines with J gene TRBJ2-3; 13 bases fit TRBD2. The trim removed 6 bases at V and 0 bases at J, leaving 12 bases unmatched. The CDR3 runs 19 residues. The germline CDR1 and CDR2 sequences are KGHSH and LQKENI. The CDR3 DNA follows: TGTGCCAGCTCTCCCCAGACTAGCGGGAGGCGAACTAGCACAGATACGCAGTATTTT. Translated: CASSPQTSGRRTSTDTQYF.

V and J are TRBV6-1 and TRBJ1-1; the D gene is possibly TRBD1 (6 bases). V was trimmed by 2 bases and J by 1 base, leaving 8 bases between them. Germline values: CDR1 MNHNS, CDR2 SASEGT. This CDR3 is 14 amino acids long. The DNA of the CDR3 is TGTGCCAGCAGTGAACAGGGGTCGAACACTGAAGCTTTCTTT. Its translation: CASSEQGSNTEAFF.

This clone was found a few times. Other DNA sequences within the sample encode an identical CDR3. CDR3 in amino acids: CASSEQGETYEQYF. In DNA form, the CDR3 reads TGTGCCAGCAGTGAACAGGGCGAGACCTACGAGCAGTACTTC. This sequence joins TRBV2 and TRBJ2-7; tentative D call: TRBD1 (5 bases). Trimming stripped 2 bases from V and 2 bases from J, with 10 bases between. The CDR3 contains 14 residues. Germline assignment: CDR1 SNHLY and CDR2 FYNNEI.

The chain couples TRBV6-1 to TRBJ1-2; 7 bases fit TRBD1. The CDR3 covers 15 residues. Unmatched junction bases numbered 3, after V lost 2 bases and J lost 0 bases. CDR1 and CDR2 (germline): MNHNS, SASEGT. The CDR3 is CASSERTGTNYGYTF. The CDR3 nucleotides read TGTGCCAGCAGTGAAAGGACAGGTACTAACTATGGCTACACCTTC.

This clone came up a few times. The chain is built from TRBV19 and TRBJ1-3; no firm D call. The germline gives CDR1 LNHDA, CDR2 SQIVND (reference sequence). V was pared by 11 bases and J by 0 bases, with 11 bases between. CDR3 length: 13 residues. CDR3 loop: CAAASLSGNTIYF. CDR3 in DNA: TGTGCCGCCGCGTCCCTCTCTGGAAACACCATATATTTT.

The CDR3 loop reads CASTSGRAGDEQFF. CDR3 bases: TGTGCCAGCACTAGCGGGAGGGCCGGGGATGAGCAGTTCTTC. The genes are TRBV6-4 and TRBJ2-1; 12 bases line up with TRBD2. The CDR3 spans 14 residues. Losses at the gene ends were 7 bases for V and 8 bases for J; bases not matched to a gene: 6. Looked up from germline, CDR1 is MRHNA and CDR2 is SNTAGT.

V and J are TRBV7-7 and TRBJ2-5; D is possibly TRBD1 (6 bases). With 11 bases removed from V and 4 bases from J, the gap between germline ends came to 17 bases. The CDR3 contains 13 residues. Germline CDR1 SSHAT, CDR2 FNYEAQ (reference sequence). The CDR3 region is CASTHAGAETQYF. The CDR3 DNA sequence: TGTGCCTCAACCCACGCAGGGGCAGAGACCCAGTACTTC.

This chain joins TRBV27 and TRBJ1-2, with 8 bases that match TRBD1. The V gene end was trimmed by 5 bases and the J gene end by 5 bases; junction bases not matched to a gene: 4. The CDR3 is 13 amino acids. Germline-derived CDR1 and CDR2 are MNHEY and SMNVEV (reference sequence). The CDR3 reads CASSLDRGYGYTF. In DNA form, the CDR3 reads TGTGCCAGCAGTCTCGACAGGGGATATGGCTACACCTTC.

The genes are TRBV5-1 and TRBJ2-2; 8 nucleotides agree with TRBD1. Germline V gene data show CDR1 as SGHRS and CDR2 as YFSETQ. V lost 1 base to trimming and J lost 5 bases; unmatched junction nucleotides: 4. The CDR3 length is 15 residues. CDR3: CASSLNQGATGELFF. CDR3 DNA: TGCGCCAGCAGCTTGAATCAGGGGGCAACCGGGGAGCTGTTTTTT.

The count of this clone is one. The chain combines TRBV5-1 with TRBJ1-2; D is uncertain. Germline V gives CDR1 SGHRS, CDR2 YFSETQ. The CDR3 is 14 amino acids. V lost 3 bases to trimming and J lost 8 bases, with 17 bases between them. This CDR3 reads CASSSAGPPGGYTF. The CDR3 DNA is TGCGCCAGCAGCTCTGCCGGGCCCCCGGGGGGCTACACCTTC.

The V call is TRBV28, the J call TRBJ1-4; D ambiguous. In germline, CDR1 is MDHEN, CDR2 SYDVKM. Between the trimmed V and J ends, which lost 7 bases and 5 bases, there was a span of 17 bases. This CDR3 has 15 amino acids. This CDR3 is CASTAAEAGNEKLFF. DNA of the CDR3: TGTGCCAGCACCGCTGCTGAAGCAGGAAATGAAAAACTGTTTTTT.

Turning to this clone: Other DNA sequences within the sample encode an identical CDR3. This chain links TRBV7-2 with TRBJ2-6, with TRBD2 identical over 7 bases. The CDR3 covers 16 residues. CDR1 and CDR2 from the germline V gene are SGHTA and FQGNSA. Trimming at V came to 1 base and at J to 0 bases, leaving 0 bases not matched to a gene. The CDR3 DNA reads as TGTGCCAGCAGCTTAGGGGGGGGCTCTGGGGCCAACGTCCTGACTTTC. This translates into CASSLGGGSGANVLTF.

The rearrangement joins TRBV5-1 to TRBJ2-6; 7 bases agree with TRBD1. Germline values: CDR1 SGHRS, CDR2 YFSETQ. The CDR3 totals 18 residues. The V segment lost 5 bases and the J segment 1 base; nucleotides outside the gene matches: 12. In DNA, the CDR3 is TGCGCCAGCAGGTCTCCGACAGGGATCCCGTCTGGGGCCAACGTCCTGACTTTC. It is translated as CASRSPTGIPSGANVLTF.

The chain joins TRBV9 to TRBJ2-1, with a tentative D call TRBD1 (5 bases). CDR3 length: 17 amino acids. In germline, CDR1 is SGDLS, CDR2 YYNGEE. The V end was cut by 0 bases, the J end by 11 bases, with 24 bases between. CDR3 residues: CASSVEMGRLRPAKQFF. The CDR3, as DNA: TGTGCCAGCAGCGTAGAGATGGGGCGGCTTAGACCCGCAAAGCAGTTCTTC.

The CDR3 coding sequence is TGTGCCAGCAGTGGGACAGGGTCGAGCTCTGGGGCCAACGTCCTGACTTTC. Translating gives CASSGTGSSSGANVLTF. The V gene is TRBV2, the J gene TRBJ2-6; 8 positions match TRBD1. Germline V CDR1 and CDR2: SNHLY, FYNNEI. This CDR3 has 17 amino acids. V was pared by 4 bases and J by 0 bases, with 5 bases of the junction left unmatched.

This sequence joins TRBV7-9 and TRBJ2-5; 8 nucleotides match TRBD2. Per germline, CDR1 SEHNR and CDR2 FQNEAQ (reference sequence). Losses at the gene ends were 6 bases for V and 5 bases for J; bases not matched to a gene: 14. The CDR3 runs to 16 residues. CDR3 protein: CASSPLRSGRGETQYF. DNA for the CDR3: TGTGCCAGCAGTCCCCTGAGGAGCGGGAGAGGTGAGACCCAGTACTTC.

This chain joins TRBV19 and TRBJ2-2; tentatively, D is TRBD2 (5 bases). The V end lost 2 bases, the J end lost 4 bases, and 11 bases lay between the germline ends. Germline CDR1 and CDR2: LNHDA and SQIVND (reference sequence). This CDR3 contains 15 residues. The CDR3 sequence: CASSILTRGTGELFF. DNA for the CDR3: TGTGCCAGTAGTATACTAACTCGGGGCACCGGGGAGCTGTTTTTT.